This record covers a single T cell receptor beta chain. This sample is drawn from a study of metastatic and nonmetastatic thyroid tumors. About the research overall: It was across blood and tumor or nodule tissue from malignant and benign thyroid patients that repertoires were compared.

In the original workflow: Construction of a distant-metastasis classifier for papillary thyroid cancer relied on CDR3 differences across clinicopathological groups. TCRdb reanalyzed the PCR reads with MiXCR. The V and J calls and clone size come from TCRdb's table, not from the authors' own analysis. The sample has some 19,000 clones, around 25% seen once. The trim removed 3 bases at V and 5 bases at J, leaving 7 bases unmatched. CDR3 length: 15 amino acids. Per the germline V gene, CDR1 is SGDLS and CDR2 is YYNGEE. Until they underwent thyroid surgery, no patient had received any treatment. Sequenced input: blood. The TCR was taken from a male donor with papillary thyroid cancer or a benign thyroid nodule (not recorded which). Some clones in this sample may be carry-over from other donors' samples. The chain uses TRBV9 and TRBJ2-2; 7 positions match TRBD1. Written as DNA, the CDR3 is TGTGCCAGCAGCGCGACGGGACAGCTGACCGGGGAGCTGTTTTTT. Protein sequence: CASSATGQLTGELFF.